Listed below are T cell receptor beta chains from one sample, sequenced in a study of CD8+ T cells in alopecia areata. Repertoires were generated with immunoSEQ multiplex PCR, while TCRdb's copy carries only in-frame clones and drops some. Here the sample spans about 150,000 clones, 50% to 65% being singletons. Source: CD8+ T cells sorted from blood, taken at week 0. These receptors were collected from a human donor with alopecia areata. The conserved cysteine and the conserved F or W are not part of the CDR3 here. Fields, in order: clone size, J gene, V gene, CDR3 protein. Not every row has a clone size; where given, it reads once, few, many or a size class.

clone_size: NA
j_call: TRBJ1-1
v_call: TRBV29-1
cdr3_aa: SVLDREAF

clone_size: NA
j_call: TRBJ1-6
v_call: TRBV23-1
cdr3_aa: ASSQTGPNSPLH

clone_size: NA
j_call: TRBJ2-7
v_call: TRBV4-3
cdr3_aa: ASSQDFRTSGGEQY

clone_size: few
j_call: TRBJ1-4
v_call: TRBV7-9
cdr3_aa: ASSLLSLNEKLF

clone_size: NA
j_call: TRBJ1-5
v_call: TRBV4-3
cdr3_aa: ASSQDWTGRLSNQPQH

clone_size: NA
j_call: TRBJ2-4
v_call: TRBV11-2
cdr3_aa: ASSLGTGNIQY

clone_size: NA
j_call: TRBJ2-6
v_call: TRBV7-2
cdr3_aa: ASSSRPLAGGPGANVLT

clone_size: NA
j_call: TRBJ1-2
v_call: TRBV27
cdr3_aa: ASRKSDRASGRDYGYT

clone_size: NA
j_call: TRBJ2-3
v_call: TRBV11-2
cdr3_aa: ASSLGAYTDTQY

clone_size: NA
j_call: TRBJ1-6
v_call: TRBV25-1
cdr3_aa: ASRKTGGSPLH

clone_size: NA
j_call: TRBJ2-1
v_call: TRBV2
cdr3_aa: ASIVLANEQF

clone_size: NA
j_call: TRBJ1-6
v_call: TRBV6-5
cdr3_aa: ARSSGTGRSPLH

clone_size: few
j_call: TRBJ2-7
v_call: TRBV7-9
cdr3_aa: ASSGQSYEQY

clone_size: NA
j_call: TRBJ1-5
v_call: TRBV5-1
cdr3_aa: ASSPGPNNQPQH

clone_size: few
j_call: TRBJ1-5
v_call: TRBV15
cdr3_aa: ATSPSGNSNQPQH

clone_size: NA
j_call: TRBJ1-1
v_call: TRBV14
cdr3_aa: ASGESSGSSEAF

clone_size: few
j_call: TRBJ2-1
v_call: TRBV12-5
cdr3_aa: ASGLDRYNEQF

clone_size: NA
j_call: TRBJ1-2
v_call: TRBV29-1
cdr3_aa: SVVGQDSSYGYT

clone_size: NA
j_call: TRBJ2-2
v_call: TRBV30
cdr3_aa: AWSPGSGELF

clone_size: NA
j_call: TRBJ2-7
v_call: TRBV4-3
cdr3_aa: ASSQDRSGASSYEQY

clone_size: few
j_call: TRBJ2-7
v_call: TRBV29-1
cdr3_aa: SVQESYEQY

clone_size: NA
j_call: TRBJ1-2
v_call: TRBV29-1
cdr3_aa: SVDDGTPMGYT

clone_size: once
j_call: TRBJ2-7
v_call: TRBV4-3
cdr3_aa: ASSQDSVSGSYEQY

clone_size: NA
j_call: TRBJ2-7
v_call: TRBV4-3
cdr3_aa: ASSQTGTYRDEQY

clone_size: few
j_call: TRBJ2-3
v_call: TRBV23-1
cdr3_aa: ASSHSLPSTDTQY

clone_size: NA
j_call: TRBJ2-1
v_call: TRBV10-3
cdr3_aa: AISEVAGGTRNEQF

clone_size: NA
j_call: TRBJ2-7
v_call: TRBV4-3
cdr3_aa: ASSPGAGETYEQY

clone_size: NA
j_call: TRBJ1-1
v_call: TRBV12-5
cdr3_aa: ASGLVHRREGDMNTEAF

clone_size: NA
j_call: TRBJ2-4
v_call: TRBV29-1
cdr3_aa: SANILTLIGNIQY

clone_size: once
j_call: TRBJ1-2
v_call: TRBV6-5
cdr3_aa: ASSYREVSYGYT

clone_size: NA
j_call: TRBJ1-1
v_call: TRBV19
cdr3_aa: ASSRANTEAF

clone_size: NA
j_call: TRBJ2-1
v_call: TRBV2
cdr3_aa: ASSELDSYNEQF

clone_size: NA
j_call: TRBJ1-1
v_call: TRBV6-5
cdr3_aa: ASSPSGGTEAF

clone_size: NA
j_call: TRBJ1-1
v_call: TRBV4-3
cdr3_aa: ASSQSKGMNTEAF

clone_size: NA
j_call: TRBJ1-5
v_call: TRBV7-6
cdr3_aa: ASSLTAARNQPQH

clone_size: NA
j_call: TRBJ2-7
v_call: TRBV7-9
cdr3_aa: ASSLSTGSYEQY

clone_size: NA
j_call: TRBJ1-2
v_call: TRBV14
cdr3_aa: ASSLGTSSPYGYT

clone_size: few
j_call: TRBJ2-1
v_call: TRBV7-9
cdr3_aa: ASSFGLPSYNEQF

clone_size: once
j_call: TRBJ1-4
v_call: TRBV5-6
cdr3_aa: ASSFATRGGNEKLF

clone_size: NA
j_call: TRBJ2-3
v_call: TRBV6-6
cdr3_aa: AAWVGPSTDTQY

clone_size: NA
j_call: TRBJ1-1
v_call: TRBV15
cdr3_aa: ATSLENTEAF

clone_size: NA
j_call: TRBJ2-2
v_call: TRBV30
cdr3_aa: AWSPGVGTGELF

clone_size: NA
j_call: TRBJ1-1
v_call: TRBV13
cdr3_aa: ASSFTGTGGETEAF

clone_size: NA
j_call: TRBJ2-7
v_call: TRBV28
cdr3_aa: ASSRGQAY

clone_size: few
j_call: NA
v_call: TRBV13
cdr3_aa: ASSLPGQSYEQY

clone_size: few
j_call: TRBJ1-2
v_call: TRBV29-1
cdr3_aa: SVDMGSYGYT

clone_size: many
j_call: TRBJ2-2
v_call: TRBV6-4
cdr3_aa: ASSETGGTGELF

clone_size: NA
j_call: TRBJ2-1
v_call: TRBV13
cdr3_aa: ASSPTGTPKSYNEQF

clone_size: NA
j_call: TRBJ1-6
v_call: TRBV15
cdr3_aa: ATSRERGYSPLH

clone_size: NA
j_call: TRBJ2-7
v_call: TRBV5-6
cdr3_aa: ASSLEVGYEQY

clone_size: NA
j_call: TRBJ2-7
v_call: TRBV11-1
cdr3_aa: ASSLERRMDEQY

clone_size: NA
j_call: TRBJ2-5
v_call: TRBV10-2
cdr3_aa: ASSEYGGGETQY

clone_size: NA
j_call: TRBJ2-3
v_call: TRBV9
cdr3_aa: ASSINTDTQY

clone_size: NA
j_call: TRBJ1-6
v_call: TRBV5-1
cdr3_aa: ASSLHGTDYNSPLH

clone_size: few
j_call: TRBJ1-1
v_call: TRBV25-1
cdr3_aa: ASSERRGPSLRAF

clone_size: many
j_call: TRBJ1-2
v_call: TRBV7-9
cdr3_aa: ASSSRGRDGYT

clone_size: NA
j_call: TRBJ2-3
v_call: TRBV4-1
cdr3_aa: ASSPRGGDPDTQY

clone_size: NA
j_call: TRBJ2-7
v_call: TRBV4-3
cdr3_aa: ASSQDRGQGYEQY

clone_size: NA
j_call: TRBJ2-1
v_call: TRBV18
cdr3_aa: ASSQDRGYDEQF